A single sample gave rise to the 11 T cell receptor beta chains below, sequenced in a study of shared clonotypes between healthy human individuals. Here immunoSEQ multiplex PCR was the method, and the copy in TCRdb shows in-frame clones only, minus some. This sample carries 2,100,000 or so clones, approximately 94% of them seen once, and the ten largest clones take around 0.13%. The sequenced material came from naive CD4+ T cells sorted from blood. Indicated subset: CD45RA+ positively selected. These receptors came from a man aged 18 to 35 in good health.

J is TRBJ2-3 and V is TRBV13; D uncertain. The CDR3 spans 16 residues. Trimming cost V 0 bases and J 0 bases, with 10 bases left between them. Looked up from germline, CDR1 is PRHDT and CDR2 is FYEKMQ (reference sequence). The CDR3 sequence is CASSLGTAGSTDTQYF. In DNA form, the CDR3 reads TGTGCCAGCAGCTTAGGGACTGCTGGGAGCACAGATACGCAGTATTTT.

The chain has TRBV7-6 and TRBJ1-5; maybe TRBD1 (6 bases). Trimming took off 5 bases at V and 2 bases at J, with 10 bases between the two ends. This CDR3 region has 14 residues. The germline CDR1 and CDR2 sequences are SGHVS and FNYEAQ. CDR3 region: CASSQGGGNQPQHF. The CDR3 bases are TGTGCCAGCAGCCAAGGGGGGGGCAATCAGCCCCAGCATTTT.

The chain is built from TRBV9 and TRBJ2-7; D remains unclear. This CDR3 is 13 amino acids long. V lost 4 bases to trimming and J lost 0 bases, with 8 bases between them. CDR1 and CDR2 (germline): SGDLS, YYNGEE. CDR3 DNA: TGTGCCAGCAGCTCTACCGGCTCCTACGAGCAGTACTTC. Its translation is CASSSTGSYEQYF. The complete variable domain, with remaining parts taken from reference TRBV9 and TRBJ2-7, reads DSGVTQTPKHLITATGQRVTLRCSPRSGDLSVYWYQQSLDQGLQFLIQYYNGEERAKGNILERFSAQQFPDLHSELNLSSLELGDSALYFCASSSTGSYEQYFGPGTRLTVT.

The chain links TRBV29-1 to TRBJ2-5, with D perhaps TRBD2 (5 bases). CDR1 and CDR2 from the germline V gene are SQVTM and ANQGSEA. The CDR3 is made up of 12 amino acids. With 4 bases removed from V and 5 bases from J, the gap between germline ends came to 11 bases. This CDR3 reads CSVGPSKETQYF. The CDR3 nucleotides are TGCAGCGTTGGCCCTAGCAAGGAGACCCAGTACTTC.

This clone was recorded a few times. Other DNA variants within this sample encode the same CDR3. This chain connects TRBV4-1 to TRBJ1-5; no definite D call. The germline V and J ends were trimmed by 0 bases and 2 bases, with 5 bases remaining between them. Germline V CDR1 and CDR2: MGHRA, YSYEKL. This CDR3 comprises 14 residues. DNA for the CDR3: TGCGCCAGCAGCCAAGAGTCAGGCAATCAGCCCCAGCATTTT. Its translation is CASSQESGNQPQHF.

Remarks on this clone: The same CDR3 is also encoded by other DNA sequences in this sample. The chain has TRBV6-5 and TRBJ2-5; 8 nucleotides match TRBD1. The junction had 2 bases not matched to a gene; V was cut back by 6 bases and J by 2 bases. The CDR3 is 13 residues long. Germline-derived CDR1 and CDR2 are MNHEY and SVGAGI. CDR3 nucleotides: TGTGCCAGCAGGGGGACAGGTCAAGAGACCCAGTACTTC. Translating gives CASRGTGQETQYF.

The chain uses TRBV18 and TRBJ1-2, with D unclear. CDR1 and CDR2 (germline): KGHSH, LQKENI. The CDR3 totals 15 residues. Trimming removed 1 base from V and 7 bases from J, with 16 bases in between. The CDR3 coding sequence is TGTGCCAGCTCACCACTTCCGGGAGACGTTTTTGGCTACACCTTC. Its protein product is CASSPLPGDVFGYTF.

The chain recombines TRBV5-4 with TRBJ2-2; 8 positions agree with TRBD1. V gave up 4 bases and J gave up 7 bases; unmatched junction bases: 3. CDR1 and CDR2 from the germline V gene are SGHNT and YYREEE (reference sequence). The CDR3 sequence is 13 residues long. The CDR3: CASSPGQGGELFF. In DNA, the CDR3 is TGTGCCAGCAGCCCCGGACAGGGCGGGGAGCTGTTTTTT.

The chain carries TRBV9 and TRBJ2-3; 7 bases line up with TRBD2. Germline V CDR1 and CDR2: SGDLS, YYNGEE. The CDR3 spans 17 residues. Trimming removed 3 bases from V and 7 bases from J; junction bases left unmatched: 17. In DNA, the CDR3 is TGTGCCAGCAGCGAACATGCCACTAGCGAGCACAGATATACGCAGTATTTT. It codes for CASSEHATSEHRYTQYF.

The CDR3 region is CASMVARGNQPQHF. The CDR3 nucleotides are TGTGCCAGTATGGTGGCTCGGGGCAATCAGCCCCAGCATTTT. The chain combines TRBV19 with TRBJ1-5; D remains ambiguous. The CDR3 covers 14 residues. V was cut by 7 bases and J by 2 bases, with 12 bases left in between. Germline V gives CDR1 LNHDA, CDR2 SQIVND (reference sequence).

This chain connects TRBV28 to TRBJ1-6; 8 nucleotides align to TRBD1. The germline V gene has CDR1 MDHEN and CDR2 SYDVKM. This CDR3 has 15 amino acids. J gave up 7 bases and V 6 bases, and 8 bases lay outside the gene matches. DNA for the CDR3: TGTGCCAGCAGCCCCCGGGACAGGATCAATTCACCCCTCCACTTT. Its protein product is CASSPRDRINSPLHF.